The clone carrying this T cell receptor (beta chain) occurred a few times. Its target is unknown. Germline CDR1 is MDHEN and CDR2 is SYDVKM. The CDR3 has 14 amino acids. The J segment lost 3 bases and the V segment lost 10 bases, leaving 7 bases of the junction unmatched. The data were obtained in a study of T cell responses to AZD1222 COVID-19 vaccine. Turning to the study itself: Combined were second doses at about 4 or about 12 weeks.

General study results and limits: Donors, mostly white British, included more females; clonal diversity was possibly underestimated. Seropositive status at baseline applied to only five to seven AZD1222 recipients.

Generated by immunoSEQ multiplex PCR, the TCRdb table keeps only in-frame clones and is missing some. The repertoire holds about 120,000 clones, with about 90% as singletons. The sequence came from an adult in good health. V usage is TRBV28 and J usage is TRBJ2-3, with TRBD1 identical over 10 bases. The source was peripheral blood, collected on day 0 of AZD1222 vaccination. CDR3 coding DNA: TGTGCCACGACTCGACAGGGGGCGACAGATACGCAGTATTTT. Translated: CATTRQGATDTQYF.